One sample yielded the 26 T cell receptor beta chains listed below, sequenced in a study of memory CD4+ T cells and cytomegalovirus serostatus. TCRdb's copy holds only in-frame clones and misses some; the assay was immunoSEQ multiplex PCR. The table has fewer than 35,000 clones, 75% to 80% seen once. The sort gate was single viable CD3+CD4+CD8-CD45RO+ cells for memory CD4+ T cells. The sample consisted of memory CD4+ T cells from blood. The receptors stem from an adult in good health and CMV-seronegative.

This clone came up once. This chain links TRBV23-1 with TRBJ1-2; no reliable D call. TRBV23-1 is an ORF; its function is uncertain. The CDR3 spans 16 residues. V lost 4 bases to trimming and J lost 3 bases, with 18 bases between them. In DNA form, the CDR3 reads TGCGCCAGCAGTCCGAATCACACGGGCCCCTACTATGGCTACACCTTC. Translated: CASSPNHTGPYYGYTF.

The V call is TRBV29-1, the J call TRBJ1-2, with D possibly matching TRBD1 (5 bases). CDR1 is SQVTM, CDR2 ANQGSEA, per germline. This CDR3 is built from 15 residues. V was trimmed by 3 bases and J by 2 bases, leaving 16 bases between them. In DNA form, the CDR3 reads TGCAGCGTTGAGGGGCCGGGACGGCTCAACTATGGCTACACCTTC. Translated: CSVEGPGRLNYGYTF.

This clone appeared once. The chain has TRBV10-3 and TRBJ2-7; 9 bases are shared with TRBD1. Germline V gene sequence: CDR1 ENHRY, CDR2 SYGVKD. Trimming took 7 bases from V and 3 from J; bases not matched to a gene: 4. The CDR3 runs 13 residues. The CDR3: CAINPGQGYEQYF. The CDR3 nucleotides are TGTGCCATCAACCCGGGACAGGGCTACGAGCAGTACTTC.

This chain joins TRBV6-1 and TRBJ1-2; unclear D gene. Germline CDR1 reads MNHNS; CDR2 reads SASEGT. Trimming took off 7 bases at V and 8 bases at J, with 23 bases between the two ends. The CDR3 extends over 15 amino acids. The CDR3 nucleotides are TGTGCCAGCAACGGGAGGGTCCGGGGTTTAGGCGGCTACACCTTC. Translating gives CASNGRVRGLGGYTF.

The chain joins TRBV25-1 to TRBJ1-5; 8 nucleotides agree with TRBD1. The germline V gene encodes CDR1 MGHDK and CDR2 SYGVNS. The CDR3 runs to 16 residues. The V and J ends lost 2 bases and 4 bases, in that order; junction bases with no gene match: 7. CDR3 in amino acids: CASSERGTGSNQPQHF. Written as DNA, the CDR3 is TGTGCCAGCAGTGAACGTGGGACAGGTTCAAATCAGCCCCAGCATTTT.

This rearrangement joins TRBV27 to TRBJ1-5; weak D call: TRBD1 (5 bases). The CDR3 has 16 residues. Per germline, CDR1 MNHEY and CDR2 SMNVEV (reference sequence). V lost 1 base and J 1 base, leaving 11 bases between the germline ends. The CDR3 nucleotides read TGTGCCAGCAGTTTATATCCAGGGACGAGCAATCAGCCCCAGCATTTT. It yields the protein CASSLYPGTSNQPQHF.

This clone has just a few counts. The chain joins TRBV30 to TRBJ1-1, with 9 bases fitting TRBD1. The germline V gene encodes CDR1 GTSNPN and CDR2 SVGIG (reference sequence). The CDR3 has 17 residues. After removal of 2 bases from V and 7 bases from J, the junction contained 17 bases not matched to a gene. The CDR3 loop reads CAWSYPLHRGRSREAFF. The CDR3 DNA reads TGTGCCTGGAGTTACCCTTTACACAGGGGGCGCTCCCGTGAAGCTTTCTTT.

The count of this clone is one. The chain couples TRBV28 to TRBJ2-1, with D hard to call. Trimming stripped 3 bases from V and 13 bases from J, with 10 bases between. The CDR3 consists of 11 residues. Germline V gene data show CDR1 as MDHEN and CDR2 as SYDVKM. The CDR3 sequence is CASSFTGNQFF. The CDR3 region has the DNA TGTGCCAGCAGTTTTACGGGCAATCAGTTCTTC.

This rearrangement joins TRBV7-2 to TRBJ2-2; D is tentatively TRBD1 or TRBD2 (7 bases each). V was shortened by 1 base and J by 4 bases, with 16 bases between the two germline ends. Germline CDR1 SGHTA, CDR2 FQGNSA. The CDR3 is made up of 17 amino acids. Here the CDR3 DNA reads TGTGCCAGCAGCTTAGGGGGAGGGGGCGTCGTCACCGGGGAGCTGTTTTTT. Protein sequence: CASSLGGGGVVTGELFF.

The chain joins TRBV19 to TRBJ1-5; D remains unclear. The CDR3 is 10 amino acids. V was cut by 6 bases and J by 3 bases, with 0 bases left in between. The germline gives CDR1 LNHDA, CDR2 SQIVND (reference sequence). The DNA for the CDR3 is TGTGCCAGTAGCAATCAGCCCCAGCATTTT. Its translation is CASSNQPQHF.

V is TRBV7-3 and J is TRBJ1-1; 8 nucleotides agree with TRBD1. There are 15 residues in the CDR3. CDR1 and CDR2 from the germline V gene are SGHTA and FQGTGA. V shed 0 bases and J 4 bases; nucleotides not matched to a gene: 4. This chain's CDR3 is CASSLTGDRGTEAFF. DNA of the CDR3: TGTGCCAGCAGCTTAACCGGCGACAGGGGCACTGAAGCTTTCTTT.

A few counts support this clone. The chain couples TRBV10-2 to TRBJ2-7; the D is unclear. Trimming removed 7 bases from V and 6 bases from J, with 10 bases in between. The CDR3 covers 11 residues. Germline lookup yields CDR1 WSHSY and CDR2 SAAADI. CDR3 loop: CASMNSGEQYF. The CDR3 coding sequence is TGCGCCAGCATGAACTCAGGCGAGCAGTACTTC.

The chain uses TRBV7-7 and TRBJ2-1, with 8 bases fitting TRBD1. The CDR3 runs to 14 residues. Germline-derived CDR1 and CDR2 are SSHAT and FNYEAQ (reference sequence). V dropped 5 bases and J dropped 6; count of bases not matched to a gene: 6. CDR3 in DNA: TGTGCCAGCAGCCAGGACAGGGCGGGCAATGAGCAGTTCTTC. Protein: CASSQDRAGNEQFF.

This chain uses TRBV18 with TRBJ2-7, with a tentative D call TRBD1 (7 bases). Germline V gene sequence: CDR1 KGHSH, CDR2 LQKENI. V was trimmed by 6 bases and J by 1 base, leaving 10 bases between them. The CDR3 loop spans 13 amino acids. The CDR3 bases are TGTGCCAGCTCGGGGGGACAGTCCTACGAGCAGTACTTC. This translates into CASSGGQSYEQYF. The complete variable domain, with remaining parts taken from reference TRBV18 and TRBJ2-7, reads NAGVMQNPRHLVRRRGQEARLRCSPMKGHSHVYWYRQLPEEGLKFMVYLQKENIIDESGMPKERFSAEFPKEGPSILRIQQVVRGDSAAYFCASSGGQSYEQYFGPGTRLTVT.

This clone came up once. V and J are TRBV7-2 and TRBJ2-7, with D possibly matching TRBD2 (6 bases). Germline V lookup: CDR1 SGHTA, CDR2 FQGNSA. Trimming pared 4 bases from V and 0 bases from J, leaving 13 bases between. The CDR3 is made up of 15 amino acids. The CDR3 reads CASSSSRRGSYEQYF. As DNA, the CDR3 is TGTGCCAGCAGCTCAAGTCGGCGGGGCTCCTACGAGCAGTACTTC.

This sequence joins TRBV18 and TRBJ2-2; D gene uncertain. The CDR3 is made up of 17 amino acids. Germline V lookup: CDR1 KGHSH, CDR2 LQKENI. Trimming removed 0 bases from V and 0 bases from J, with 11 bases in between. CDR3 DNA sequence: TGTGCCAGCTCACCACCCTCAGCCAGAGCGAACACCGGGGAGCTGTTTTTT. Protein product: CASSPPSARANTGELFF.

The chain has TRBV7-2 and TRBJ1-4, with D uncertain. This CDR3 is 15 amino acids long. Germline CDR1 SGHTA, CDR2 FQGNSA. V was trimmed by 6 bases and J by 0 bases, leaving 11 bases between them. The CDR3 DNA sequence: TGTGCCAGCAGTCCAAGAACGGCAACTAATGAAAAACTGTTTTTT. Its translation: CASSPRTATNEKLFF.

This clone was seen once. The gene calls are TRBV6-6 and TRBJ1-3, with TRBD1 as a possible D gene (5 bases). Germline V lookup: CDR1 MNHNY, CDR2 SVGAGI (reference sequence). Trimming cost V 5 bases and J 0 bases, with 11 bases left between them. The CDR3 loop spans 15 amino acids. CDR3 sequence (DNA): TGTGCCAGCAGTCAATCGGGACTCTCTGGAAACACCATATATTTT. Its translation: CASSQSGLSGNTIYF.

V is TRBV2 and J is TRBJ2-2, with a weak D call TRBD1 (5 bases). The CDR3 extends over 16 amino acids. V was clipped by 5 bases and J by 2 bases, with 15 bases between them. CDR1 and CDR2 (germline): SNHLY, FYNNEI. In DNA form, the CDR3 reads TGTGCCAGCAGTTTCCAGGGCTCCCTAAACACCGGGGAGCTGTTTTTT. It yields the protein CASSFQGSLNTGELFF.

The chain recombines TRBV11-3 with TRBJ2-7; TRBD2 agrees at 14 bases. CDR1 is SGHNT, CDR2 YENEEA, per germline. V lost 6 bases, J lost 3 bases, and 4 bases stayed unmatched. CDR3 length: 15 amino acids. The CDR3 region is CASSGGLAGDYEQYF. The DNA of the CDR3 is TGTGCCAGCAGTGGGGGACTAGCGGGAGACTACGAGCAGTACTTC.

This clone has a handful of counts. The chain has TRBV29-1 and TRBJ1-1; D call uncertain. In germline, CDR1 is SQVTM, CDR2 ANQGSEA. Trimming removed 6 bases from V and 0 bases from J, with 11 bases in between. The CDR3 runs 13 residues. The CDR3 DNA reads TGCAGCGTCGCGGACCTATTGAACACTGAAGCTTTCTTT. As protein: CSVADLLNTEAFF.

The chain recombines TRBV5-1 with TRBJ2-1, with 10 bases matching TRBD2. The CDR3 length is 18 residues. J was trimmed by 0 bases and V by 4 bases; bases with no gene match: 10. CDR1 SGHRS and CDR2 YFSETQ come from the germline V gene. CDR3 coding DNA: TGCGCCAGCAGCCCGGCTAGCGGGAGTTTTAGCTCCTACAATGAGCAGTTCTTC. This codes for CASSPASGSFSSYNEQFF.

This clone was picked up one time. The CDR3 spells CASKATLGPDTQYF. The CDR3 bases are TGTGCCAGCAAGGCGACCCTAGGGCCAGATACGCAGTATTTT. V usage is TRBV6-1 and J usage is TRBJ2-3; D call uncertain. CDR3 length equals 14 residues. Germline V gene lookup returns CDR1 MNHNS and CDR2 SASEGT. V was cut by 7 bases and J by 4 bases, with 15 bases left in between.

The V gene is TRBV25-1, the J gene TRBJ1-1, with TRBD1 matching 7 bases. V was clipped by 5 bases and J by 1 base; unmatched bases: 1. The CDR3 is 13 residues long. Looked up from germline, CDR1 is MGHDK and CDR2 is SYGVNS. The DNA of the CDR3 is TGTGCCAGCAGTTGGGACAGGAACACTGAAGCTTTCTTT. This gives the protein CASSWDRNTEAFF. The full variable domain, with the rest looked up from reference TRBV25-1 and TRBJ1-1, is EADIYQTPRYLVIGTGKKITLECSQTMGHDKMYWYQQDPGMELHLIHYSYGVNSTEKGDLSSESTVSRIRTEHFPLTLESARPSHTSQYLCASSWDRNTEAFFGQGTRLTVV.

The V and J genes are TRBV5-6 and TRBJ2-1; 9 bases are shared with TRBD2. Germline V gene data show CDR1 as SGHDT and CDR2 as YYEEEE. The CDR3 covers 17 residues. With V trimmed by 3 bases and J by 6 bases, 13 bases remained unmatched. CDR3 sequence: CASSSRRAGGPLNEQFF. CDR3 bases: TGTGCCAGCAGCTCGCGTCGCGCGGGAGGGCCCCTCAATGAGCAGTTCTTC.

The chain employs TRBV15 and TRBJ1-1, with a possible D match to TRBD1 (5 bases). CDR3 length: 15 amino acids. Trimming removed 3 bases at V and 6 bases at J, with 17 bases between. In germline, CDR1 is LNHNV, CDR2 YYDKDF (reference sequence). CDR3 coding DNA: TGTGCCACCAGCAGGGGTTGGGGGGGAATTTCTGAAGCTTTCTTT. As protein: CATSRGWGGISEAFF.